The clone carrying this T cell receptor (beta chain) was counted at least ten times. Its cognate antigen is unknown. Because the CDR3's place on the DNA is in doubt, the DNA is left out and the CDR3 is given as listed by TCRdb. This entry comes from a study of regulatory T cells in long-lasting Graves disease. Study-wide results and caveats: It was in persistent disease that TRBV28, TRBJ1-2 and TRBJ2-5 were favored.

Library construction for TCR beta used iRepertoire HTBI primers and Arm-PCR of CDR3 regions. TCRdb recomputed calls from the multiplex PCR reads with MiXCR, one row per CDR3 protein. Of some 450,000 distinct CDR3 sequences in the sample, less than 25% were seen once. The time point was: persistent/refractory GD, antithyroid drugs over 5 years with positive TRAb. Generation of the TCR library employed RNA extracted from PBMCs. Per the germline V gene, CDR1 is LNHNV and CDR2 is YYDKDF (reference sequence). The CDR3 numbers 17 amino acids, ends counted. The rearrangement joins TRBV15 to TRBJ1-5; TRBD1 is the table's D call and was not checked against the DNA. The material sequenced was peripheral blood mononuclear cells (PBMCs), taken when the disease was refractory, from a patient treated with antithyroid drugs. The clonotype was recovered from a female donor with Graves disease. This CDR3 reads CATSRAFGTGTAPALHF.